These 11 T cell receptor beta chains originate from one sample sequenced in a study of Graves' ophthalmopathy and Graves' hyperthyroidism. Scientists amplified the TCR beta CDR3 regions from RNA transcripts. HTBI primers primed a first-round RT-PCR, and a second-round multiplex PCR followed. A single record per CDR3 protein comes from TCRdb applying MiXCR to the multiplex PCR reads. This sample carries a few hundred thousand distinct CDR3 sequences, approximately 18% of them seen once, and the ten largest clones take around 2.4%. The specimen was peripheral blood. The receptors come from an adult woman with stable Graves' hyperthyroidism.

DNA of the CDR3: TGTGCCAGTGGCGGACAGTCAGGGGATCAGCCCCAGCATTTT. The encoded protein is CASGGQSGDQPQHF. V is TRBV19 and J is TRBJ1-5, with a weak D call TRBD1 (6 bases). Germline V gene sequence: CDR1 LNHDA, CDR2 SQIVND (reference sequence). The CDR3 runs to 14 residues. V shed 8 bases and J shed 5 bases, with 16 bases lying between them.

In this sample, this clonotype turned up many times. V is TRBV6-2 or TRBV6-3 and J is TRBJ2-5, with TRBD2 identical over 7 bases. CDR1 and CDR2 (germline): MNHEY, SVGEGT. This CDR3 region has 14 residues. V shed 5 bases, J shed 5 bases, and the junction held 8 bases outside the gene matches. The CDR3 region is CASSTVSGLETQYF. The DNA for the CDR3 is TGTGCCAGCAGTACCGTTAGCGGGTTGGAGACCCAGTACTTC.

This clonotype was picked up many times. The chain uses TRBV10-1 and TRBJ1-1; a weak D match, TRBD1 (5 bases). The CDR3 is 13 amino acids. Germline values: CDR1 WNHNN, CDR2 SYGVQD (reference sequence). With 5 bases removed from V and 6 bases from J, the gap between germline ends came to 13 bases. This CDR3 reads CASSQGGWAEAFF. The CDR3 DNA reads TGCGCCAGCAGTCAGGGCGGATGGGCTGAAGCTTTCTTT.

Comment on this clonotype: Given a much more abundant clone one base away, this may be a read error. The V and J genes are TRBV28 and TRBJ2-5; no clear D. CDR3 length: 14 amino acids. Trimming cost V 6 bases and J 0 bases, with 11 bases left between them. Germline V gene sequence: CDR1 MDHEN, CDR2 SYDVKM. CDR3 nucleotides: TGTGCCAGCAGCATGGCAACTTACCAAGAGACCCAGTACTTC. This encodes CASSMATYQETQYF. Full variable domain (rest looked up from reference TRBV28 and TRBJ2-5): DVKVTQSSRYLVKRTGEKVFLECVQDMDHENMFWYRQDPGLGLRLIYFSYDVKMKEKGDIPEGYSVSREKKERFSLILESASTNQTSMYLCASSMATYQETQYFGPGTRLLVL.

This clonotype appeared many times. V usage is TRBV5-1 and J usage is TRBJ2-5; possible D gene TRBD2, 5 bases. The V and J ends lost 3 bases and 3 bases respectively, with 15 bases between them. The CDR3 covers 15 residues. The germline V gene encodes CDR1 SGHRS and CDR2 YFSETQ. The CDR3 coding sequence is TGCGCCAGCAGCTCCCGACGCCTCGGGGAAGAGACCCAGTACTTC. Translating it yields CASSSRRLGEETQYF.

This clonotype was seen many times. The chain employs TRBV6-4 and TRBJ2-7, with a tentative D call TRBD1 (5 bases). Germline values: CDR1 MRHNA, CDR2 SNTAGT. Deletions cut 3 bases from V and 6 bases from J, with 12 bases between. The CDR3 consists of 13 residues. CDR3 amino acids: CASSEGPALEQYF. CDR3 nucleotides: TGTGCCAGCAGTGAGGGGCCCGCCCTCGAGCAGTACTTC.

This clonotype was detected ten times or more. The V call is TRBV28, the J call TRBJ2-7; 8 bases map to TRBD1. J gave up 0 bases and V 6 bases, and 4 bases lay outside the gene matches. The CDR3 loop spans 14 amino acids. Germline CDR1 is MDHEN and CDR2 is SYDVKM. The CDR3 DNA reads as TGTGCCAGCAGGAGGACAGGGAACTCCTACGAGCAGTACTTC. Amino acid sequence: CASRRTGNSYEQYF.

V usage is TRBV7-9 and J usage is TRBJ2-5; the D gene is possibly TRBD2 (5 bases). The germline V gene encodes CDR1 SEHNR and CDR2 FQNEAQ (reference sequence). V gave up 5 bases and J gave up 5 bases, with 15 bases separating them. The CDR3 has 14 amino acids. The CDR3 here is CASSPYREIETQYF. The DNA of the CDR3 is TGTGCCAGCAGCCCGTATAGGGAGATTGAGACCCAGTACTTC.

The V and J genes are TRBV4-3 and TRBJ2-5; D unclear. The CDR3 is made up of 18 amino acids. V was pared by 0 bases and J by 0 bases, with 17 bases between. The germline V gene has CDR1 LGHNA and CDR2 YSLEER. The CDR3 here is CASSQELLPSGYQETQYF. DNA of the CDR3: TGCGCCAGCAGCCAAGAACTCCTACCCTCAGGCTACCAAGAGACCCAGTACTTC.

This clonotype turned up a few times. The chain has TRBV3-1 and TRBJ1-1, with D unclear. V lost 0 bases and J lost 0, with 8 bases in between. The CDR3 length is 15 residues. From germline, CDR1 is LGHDT and CDR2 YNNKEL (reference sequence). This chain's CDR3 is CASSQDGDLNTEAFF. The CDR3 DNA reads as TGTGCCAGCAGCCAAGATGGGGATTTGAACACTGAAGCTTTCTTT.

This clonotype was observed at least ten times. The gene calls are TRBV28 and TRBJ1-5, with TRBD1 matching over 7 bases. This CDR3 is 14 amino acids long. V lost 8 bases, J lost 7 bases, and 11 bases stayed unmatched. In germline, CDR1 is MDHEN, CDR2 SYDVKM. The CDR3 coding sequence is TGTGCCAGCTATACAGGGGACGTCAGGCAGCCCCAGCATTTT. Translated, it gives CASYTGDVRQPQHF.